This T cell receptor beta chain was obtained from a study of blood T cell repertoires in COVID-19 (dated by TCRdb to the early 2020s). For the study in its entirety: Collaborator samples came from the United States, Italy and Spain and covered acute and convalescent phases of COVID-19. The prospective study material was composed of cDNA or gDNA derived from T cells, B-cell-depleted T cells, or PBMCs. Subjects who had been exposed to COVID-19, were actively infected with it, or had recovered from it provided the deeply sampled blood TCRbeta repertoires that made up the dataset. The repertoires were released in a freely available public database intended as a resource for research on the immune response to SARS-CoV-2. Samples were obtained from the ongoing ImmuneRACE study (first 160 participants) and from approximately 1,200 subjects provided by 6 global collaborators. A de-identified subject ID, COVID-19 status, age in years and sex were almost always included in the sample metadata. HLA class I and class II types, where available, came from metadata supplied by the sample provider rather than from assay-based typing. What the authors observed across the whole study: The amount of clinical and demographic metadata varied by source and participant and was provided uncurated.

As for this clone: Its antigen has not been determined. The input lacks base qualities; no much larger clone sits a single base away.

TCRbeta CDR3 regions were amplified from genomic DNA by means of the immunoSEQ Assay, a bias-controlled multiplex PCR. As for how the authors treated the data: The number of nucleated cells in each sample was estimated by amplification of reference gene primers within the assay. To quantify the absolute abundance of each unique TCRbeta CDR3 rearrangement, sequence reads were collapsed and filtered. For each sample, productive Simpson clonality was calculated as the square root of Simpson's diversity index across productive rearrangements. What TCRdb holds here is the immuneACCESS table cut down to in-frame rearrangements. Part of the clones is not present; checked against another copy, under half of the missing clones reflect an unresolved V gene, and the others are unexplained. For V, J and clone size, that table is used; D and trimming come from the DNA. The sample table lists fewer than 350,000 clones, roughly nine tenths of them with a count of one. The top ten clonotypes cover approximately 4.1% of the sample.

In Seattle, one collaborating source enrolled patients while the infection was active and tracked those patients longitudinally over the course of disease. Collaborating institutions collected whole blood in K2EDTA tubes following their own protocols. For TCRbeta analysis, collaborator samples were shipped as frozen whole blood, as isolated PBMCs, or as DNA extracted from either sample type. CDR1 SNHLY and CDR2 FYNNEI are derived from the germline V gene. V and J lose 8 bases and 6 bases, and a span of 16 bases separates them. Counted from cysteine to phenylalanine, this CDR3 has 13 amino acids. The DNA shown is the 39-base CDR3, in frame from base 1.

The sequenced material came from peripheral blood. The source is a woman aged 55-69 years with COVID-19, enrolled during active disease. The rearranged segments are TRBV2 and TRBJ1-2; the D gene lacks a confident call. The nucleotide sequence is TGTGCCAGCGTGTGGGGAGCCCCAGATGGCTACACCTTC. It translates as CASVWGAPDGYTF.